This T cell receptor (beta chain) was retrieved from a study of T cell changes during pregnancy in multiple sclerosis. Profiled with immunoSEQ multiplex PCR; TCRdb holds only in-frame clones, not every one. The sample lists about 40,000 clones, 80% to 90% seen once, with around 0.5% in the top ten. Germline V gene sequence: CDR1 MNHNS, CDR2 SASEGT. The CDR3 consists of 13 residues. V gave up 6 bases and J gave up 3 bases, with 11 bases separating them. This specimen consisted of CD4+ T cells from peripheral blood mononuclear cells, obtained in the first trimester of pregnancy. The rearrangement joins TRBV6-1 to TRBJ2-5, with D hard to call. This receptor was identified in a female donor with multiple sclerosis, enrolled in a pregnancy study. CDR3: CASRSTQKETQYF. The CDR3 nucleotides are TGTGCCAGCAGAAGCACACAGAAAGAGACCCAGTACTTC.